Listed here are 18 T cell receptor beta chains from one sample, sequenced in a study of blood T cell repertoires in COVID-19. Some clones are missing from TCRdb's copy, which holds only in-frame ones; the method was immunoSEQ multiplex PCR. Here the sample spans 200,000 to 300,000 clones, 85% to 90% being singletons. Sequenced material: PBMCs or T cells enriched from blood (not recorded which). The source is a woman under 40 with acute COVID-19.

The chain is built from TRBV29-1 and TRBJ1-2; D may be TRBD1 (5 bases). Trimming pared 3 bases from V and 5 bases from J, leaving 22 bases between. CDR1 SQVTM and CDR2 ANQGSEA come from the germline V gene. This CDR3 is built from 16 residues. CDR3 coding DNA: TGCAGCGTTGAGTTATTGGGGAAGGGGAATGCTTATGGCTACACCTTC. This sequence encodes CSVELLGKGNAYGYTF.

The CDR3 nucleotides read TGTGCCAGCAGTACAGGGTTAGGAAACACCATATATTTT. It codes for CASSTGLGNTIYF. The rearrangement joins TRBV6-5 to TRBJ1-3; TRBD1 is a possible D gene (6 bases). The V end lost 5 bases, the J end lost 4 bases, and 9 bases lay between the germline ends. The germline V gene has CDR1 MNHEY and CDR2 SVGAGI. This CDR3 region has 13 residues.

This clone came up a few times. The chain combines TRBV14 with TRBJ1-2; tentative D call: TRBD1 (5 bases). From germline, CDR1 is SGHDN and CDR2 FVKESK. The CDR3 is 13 amino acids. V lost 6 bases and J lost 2, with 10 bases in between. In DNA form, the CDR3 reads TGTGCCAGCAGTCGACAGCCAAACTATGGCTACACCTTC. This sequence encodes CASSRQPNYGYTF.

The chain is built from TRBV30 and TRBJ2-2; 7 bases align to TRBD1. The germline V gene encodes CDR1 GTSNPN and CDR2 SVGIG (reference sequence). The CDR3 extends over 12 amino acids. CDR3 in amino acids: CAGQVNTGELFF. In nucleotides, the CDR3 is TGTGCAGGACAGGTCAACACCGGGGAGCTGTTTTTT.

V gene TRBV18 combines with J gene TRBJ2-7; TRBD1 is a possible D gene (6 bases). The CDR3 spans 13 residues. Germline assignment: CDR1 KGHSH and CDR2 LQKENI. The V end lost 4 bases, the J end lost 3 bases, and 10 bases lay between the germline ends. CDR3 sequence (DNA): TGTGCCAGCTCACAACGGGACAACTACGAGCAGTACTTC. Its protein is CASSQRDNYEQYF.

The chain has TRBV2 and TRBJ2-5; TRBD2 aligns across 11 bases. Germline values: CDR1 SNHLY, CDR2 FYNNEI. This CDR3 region has 16 residues. V was clipped by 6 bases and J by 0 bases; unmatched bases: 6. The CDR3 sequence is CASSAIAGGYQETQYF. DNA for the CDR3: TGTGCCAGCAGCGCGATAGCGGGGGGGTACCAAGAGACCCAGTACTTC.

This chain connects TRBV3-1 (or the pseudogene TRBV3-2) to TRBJ2-2; D is perhaps TRBD1 (5 bases). This CDR3 region has 13 residues. Trimming cost V 4 bases and J 7 bases, with 10 bases left between them. Per germline, CDR1 LGHDT and CDR2 YNNKEL (reference sequence). CDR3 sequence: CASSLGPLGELFF. Written as DNA, the CDR3 is TGTGCCAGCAGCCTGGGGCCTCTCGGGGAGCTGTTTTTT.

The chain links TRBV5-1 to TRBJ2-1; a weak D match, TRBD2 (5 bases). Germline assignment: CDR1 SGHRS and CDR2 YFSETQ. The CDR3 consists of 15 residues. With 0 bases removed from V and 3 bases from J, the gap between germline ends came to 10 bases. As DNA, the CDR3 is TGCGCCAGCAGCTTGGTTGGCGGGCACTACAATGAGCAGTTCTTC. It encodes CASSLVGGHYNEQFF.

This chain uses TRBV5-1 with TRBJ2-1; TRBD2 is a possible D gene (6 bases). Trimming removed 1 base at V and 0 bases at J, with 17 bases between. Germline-derived CDR1 and CDR2 are SGHRS and YFSETQ. The CDR3 runs 18 residues. CDR3 region: CASSLLLSVGSSYNEQFF. CDR3 in DNA: TGCGCCAGCAGCTTGTTGCTTTCTGTCGGGAGCTCCTACAATGAGCAGTTCTTC.

V is TRBV6-5 and J is TRBJ1-6; D ambiguous. The CDR3 runs 15 residues. Germline V gives CDR1 MNHEY, CDR2 SVGAGI. The germline V and J ends were trimmed by 8 bases and 7 bases, with 18 bases remaining between them. CDR3 nucleotides: TGTGCCAGCCTGGGAGTGGTCCGATCCAATTCACCCCTCCACTTT. Translated: CASLGVVRSNSPLHF.

The gene calls are TRBV28 and TRBJ2-3; TRBD2 matches at 8 bases. The CDR3 runs 15 residues. CDR1 and CDR2 from the germline V gene are MDHEN and SYDVKM. The V segment lost 4 bases and the J segment 2 bases; nucleotides outside the gene matches: 5. The CDR3 here is CASSWSGGTTDTQYF. DNA for the CDR3: TGTGCCAGCAGTTGGAGCGGGGGAACCACAGATACGCAGTATTTT.

This chain links TRBV4-3 with TRBJ2-2, with D perhaps matching TRBD2 (6 bases). Looked up from germline, CDR1 is LGHNA and CDR2 is YSLEER. Trimming left V 0 bases short and J 4 bases short, with 9 bases between. The CDR3 is 15 residues long. DNA for the CDR3: TGCGCCAGCAGCCAAGATCTCGGGGGCACCGGGGAGCTGTTTTTT. This encodes CASSQDLGGTGELFF.

The genes are TRBV29-1 and TRBJ1-3, with 8 bases lining up with TRBD1. J was trimmed by 2 bases and V by 7 bases; bases with no gene match: 1. CDR1 and CDR2 (germline): SQVTM, ANQGSEA. The length of the CDR3 is 12 residues. The chain's CDR3 is CSEDRAGNTIYF. The DNA for the CDR3 is TGCAGCGAGGACAGGGCTGGAAACACCATATATTTT.

This sequence joins TRBV28 and TRBJ1-5; tentative D call: TRBD1 (5 bases). The CDR3 runs 16 residues. Germline V gives CDR1 MDHEN, CDR2 SYDVKM. V lost 2 bases and J 6 bases, leaving 17 bases between the germline ends. CDR3 sequence reads: CASSLPLSSGFQPQHF. The CDR3 nucleotides are TGTGCCAGCAGTTTACCCCTCTCCTCAGGGTTTCAGCCCCAGCATTTT.

The chain couples TRBV10-3 to TRBJ2-3; unclear D gene. The germline V gene has CDR1 ENHRY and CDR2 SYGVKD. There are 12 residues in the CDR3. V lost 5 bases and J lost 6, with 9 bases in between. The CDR3 sequence is CAISYNVDTQYF. CDR3 nucleotide sequence: TGTGCCATCAGTTACAATGTCGATACGCAGTATTTT.

The V and J genes are TRBV27 and TRBJ2-7; weak D call: TRBD2 (5 bases). Per germline, CDR1 MNHEY and CDR2 SMNVEV (reference sequence). Trimming took 2 bases from V and 2 from J, leaving 19 bases between them. The CDR3 loop spans 17 amino acids. The CDR3 here is CASSLSWRTTAPYEQYF. In DNA, the CDR3 is TGTGCCAGCAGTTTAAGTTGGAGGACGACGGCCCCCTACGAGCAGTACTTC.

V usage is TRBV4-3 and J usage is TRBJ1-4, with a tentative D call TRBD1 (6 bases). The length of the CDR3 is 20 residues. Germline loops: CDR1 LGHNA, CDR2 YSLEER. The V and J ends lost 3 bases and 0 bases respectively, with 23 bases between them. DNA of the CDR3: TGCGCCAGCAGCCAGTACAGGGTTCGGGGGGGGCTTGCAACTAATGAAAAACTGTTTTTT. This sequence encodes CASSQYRVRGGLATNEKLFF.

Only a few counts were recorded for this clone. This rearrangement joins TRBV7-2 to TRBJ1-2, with 7 bases lining up with TRBD1. The trim removed 4 bases at V and 6 bases at J, leaving 11 bases unmatched. The CDR3 spans 15 residues. Per the germline V gene, CDR1 is SGHTA and CDR2 is FQGNSA. The CDR3 here is CASSSPFDRADGYTF. Written as DNA, the CDR3 is TGTGCCAGCAGCTCCCCCTTCGACAGGGCGGATGGCTACACCTTC.